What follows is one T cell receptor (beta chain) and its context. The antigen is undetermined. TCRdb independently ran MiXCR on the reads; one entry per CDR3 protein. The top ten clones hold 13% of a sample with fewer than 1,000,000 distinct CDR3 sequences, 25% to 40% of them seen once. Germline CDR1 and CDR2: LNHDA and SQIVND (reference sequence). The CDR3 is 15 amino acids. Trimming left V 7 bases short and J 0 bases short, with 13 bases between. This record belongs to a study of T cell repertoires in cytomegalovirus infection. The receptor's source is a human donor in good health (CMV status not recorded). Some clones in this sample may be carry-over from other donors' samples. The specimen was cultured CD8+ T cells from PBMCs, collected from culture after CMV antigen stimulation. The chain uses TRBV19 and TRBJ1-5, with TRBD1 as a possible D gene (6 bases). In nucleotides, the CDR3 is TGTGCCAGTACCGCACAGGGAAATAGCAATCAGCCCCAGCATTTT. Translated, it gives CASTAQGNSNQPQHF.